The 14 T cell receptor beta chains presented below share a single source sample, sequenced in a study of blood T cell repertoires in COVID-19. TCRdb keeps only in-frame clones here, not all; method: immunoSEQ multiplex PCR. The data hold about 15,000 clones, with around 91% observed a single time. Material: peripheral blood. Source of these receptors: a man aged 60 to 69 with active COVID-19.

The chain combines TRBV14 with TRBJ2-1, with 7 positions matching TRBD1. The V gene end was trimmed by 3 bases and the J gene end by 2 bases; junction bases not matched to a gene: 4. The length of the CDR3 is 15 residues. The germline CDR1 and CDR2 sequences are SGHDN and FVKESK. CDR3 sequence reads: CASSQHRGPYNEQFF. CDR3 nucleotides: TGTGCCAGCAGCCAGCACAGGGGACCCTACAATGAGCAGTTCTTC. The full variable domain, with the rest looked up from reference TRBV14 and TRBJ2-1, is EAGVTQFPSHSVIEKGQTVTLRCDPISGHDNLYWYRRVMGKEIKFLLHFVKESKQDESGMPNNRFLAERTGGTYSTLKVQPAELEDSGVYFCASSQHRGPYNEQFFGPGTRLTVL.

The chain links TRBV24-1 to TRBJ2-5, with 10 bases lining up with TRBD1. Germline V gives CDR1 KGHDR, CDR2 SFDVKD. The CDR3 covers 16 residues. Trimming cost V 4 bases and J 5 bases; bases outside gene matches: 9. In nucleotides, the CDR3 is TGTGCCACCAGTGAACGCGGGACAGGGGAATCGGAGACCCAGTACTTC. It codes for CATSERGTGESETQYF.

The chain links TRBV6-5 to TRBJ2-2; D ambiguous. CDR3 length equals 14 residues. Germline V lookup: CDR1 MNHEY, CDR2 SVGAGI. The V and J ends lost 0 bases and 3 bases respectively, with 5 bases between them. CDR3 in DNA: TGTGCCAGCAGTTACTCGAGGCACACCGGGGAGCTGTTTTTT. Residues: CASSYSRHTGELFF.

The V gene is TRBV2, the J gene TRBJ1-1; TRBD1 matches 8 bases. J lost 5 bases, V lost 6 bases, and 5 bases had no gene match. This CDR3 has 13 residues. Germline CDR1 and CDR2: SNHLY and FYNNEI. The CDR3 sequence is CASRPTGGTEAFF. The CDR3 DNA follows: TGTGCCAGCAGACCAACAGGGGGGACTGAAGCTTTCTTT.

This clone is a singleton in its sample. This sequence joins TRBV28 and TRBJ1-5; TRBD1 matches at 9 bases. The length of the CDR3 is 16 residues. Per the germline V gene, CDR1 is MDHEN and CDR2 is SYDVKM. The V gene end was trimmed by 10 bases and the J gene end by 0 bases; junction bases not matched to a gene: 10. The CDR3 coding sequence is TGTGCCATCGAGCCGTGGACAGGGGATAGCAATCAGCCCCAGCATTTT. This translates into CAIEPWTGDSNQPQHF.

J is TRBJ1-4 and V is TRBV5-5; the D is unclear. Trimming pared 8 bases from V and 6 bases from J, leaving 17 bases between. The CDR3 extends over 14 amino acids. Germline V lookup: CDR1 SGHKS, CDR2 YYEKEE (reference sequence). In DNA, the CDR3 is TGTGCCAGGCTATGGGAGATCCGCGATGAAAAACTGTTTTTT. This encodes CARLWEIRDEKLFF.

The chain couples TRBV6-2 or TRBV6-3 to TRBJ1-1; D is ambiguous. Germline V gene data show CDR1 as MNHEY and CDR2 as SVGEGT. This CDR3 region has 11 residues. V lost 2 bases to trimming and J lost 6 bases, with 4 bases between them. The CDR3 coding sequence is TGTGCCAGCAGTTACCTATCTGAAGCTTTCTTT. Amino acid sequence: CASSYLSEAFF.

V and J are TRBV5-4 and TRBJ2-2, with a possible D match to TRBD1 (5 bases). Germline CDR1 SGHNT, CDR2 YYREEE (reference sequence). The CDR3 is made up of 14 amino acids. V lost 0 bases, J lost 4 bases, and 7 bases lay in between. The CDR3 loop is CASSLEQGTGELFF. Written as DNA, the CDR3 is TGTGCCAGCAGCTTGGAGCAGGGCACCGGGGAGCTGTTTTTT.

The chain links TRBV19 to TRBJ1-5, with TRBD1 as a possible D gene (5 bases). V was cut by 5 bases and J by 2 bases, with 13 bases left in between. The CDR3 sequence is 15 residues long. The germline V gene encodes CDR1 LNHDA and CDR2 SQIVND (reference sequence). The CDR3 coding sequence is TGTGCCAGTAGTGCCCAGGGCGCGGGCAATCAGCCCCAGCATTTT. Its protein is CASSAQGAGNQPQHF.

J is TRBJ1-2 and V is TRBV2; D is perhaps TRBD1 (5 bases). The CDR3 is 13 amino acids. The germline V gene encodes CDR1 SNHLY and CDR2 FYNNEI. Trimming left V 6 bases short and J 7 bases short, with 15 bases between. In DNA, the CDR3 is TGTGCCAGCAGCGGCACCGGGGGGGGTGGCTACACCTTC. This gives the protein CASSGTGGGGYTF.

J is TRBJ1-1 and V is TRBV2; weak D call: TRBD1 (6 bases). CDR1 and CDR2 (germline): SNHLY, FYNNEI. This CDR3 is 14 amino acids long. The V gene lost 9 bases and the J gene lost 1 base, with 15 bases spanning the gap. In nucleotides, the CDR3 is TGTGCCAGAACTACCAGGGGACCGAACACTGAAGCTTTCTTT. It translates to CARTTRGPNTEAFF.

The V gene is TRBV3-1 (or the pseudogene TRBV3-2), the J gene TRBJ2-5; 9 bases map to TRBD2. V trimming: 2 bases; J trimming: 5 bases; junction bases outside the gene matches: 12. This CDR3 spans 17 amino acids. CDR1 and CDR2 from the germline V gene are LGHDT and YNNKEL (reference sequence). The chain's CDR3 is CASSQKSGLAGWETQYF. The CDR3 nucleotides read TGTGCCAGCAGCCAAAAAAGCGGCCTAGCGGGGTGGGAGACCCAGTACTTC.

This chain links TRBV7-6 with TRBJ2-7, with 8 nucleotides matching TRBD1. The CDR3 spans 15 residues. The J segment lost 2 bases and the V segment lost 5 bases, leaving 8 bases of the junction unmatched. CDR1 and CDR2 from the germline V gene are SGHVS and FNYEAQ. The CDR3 region has the DNA TGTGCCAGCAGCCCAGGACAGGGCTATCCCTACGAGCAGTACTTC. Translating it yields CASSPGQGYPYEQYF.

This clone was found once. The V and J genes are TRBV29-1 and TRBJ2-1; D is unclear. Germline V gives CDR1 SQVTM, CDR2 ANQGSEA. Trimming removed 4 bases from V and 5 bases from J, with 12 bases in between. This CDR3 is 13 amino acids long. The CDR3 coding sequence is TGCAGCGTTGTGCATCGGGTGAACAATGAGCAGTTCTTC. Its translation: CSVVHRVNNEQFF.